The rows below give T cell receptor beta chains drawn from one sample of a study of untreated major depressive disorder. Sequenced by immunoSEQ multiplex PCR; TCRdb stores in-frame clones only, minus some. The sample has approximately 25,000 clones; about nine tenths are singletons. Sequenced: CD4+ T cells from PBMCs. The receptors originated from a woman aged 25-40 years with major depressive disorder. CDR3s include the opening cysteine and the closing phenylalanine or tryptophan. Each record gives: CDR3 length, V gene, clone size, J gene, D gene, CDR3 DNA, CDR3 protein. The D gene is left open where the match is weak. Clone size is shown for a subset of rows, as once, few, many or a class of expanded clone.

cdr3_length: 12
v_call: TRBV7-9
clone_size: NA
j_call: TRBJ1-4
d_call: NA
cdr3_nt: TGTGCCAGCAGCCCGGACACTGAAAAACTGTTTTTT
cdr3_aa: CASSPDTEKLFF

cdr3_length: 16
v_call: TRBV9
clone_size: NA
j_call: TRBJ1-2
d_call: TRBD1
cdr3_nt: TGTGCCAGCAGCGTAGTGGGGACAGGGGCCTCCGGTGGCTACACCTTC
cdr3_aa: CASSVVGTGASGGYTF

cdr3_length: 16
v_call: TRBV6-6
clone_size: NA
j_call: TRBJ1-4
d_call: NA
cdr3_nt: TGTGCCAGCAGACCCCTCCAGGGTTATTCTAATGAAAAACTGTTTTTT
cdr3_aa: CASRPLQGYSNEKLFF

cdr3_length: 14
v_call: TRBV4-2
clone_size: NA
j_call: TRBJ1-4
d_call: TRBD1
cdr3_nt: TGTGCCAGCAGCCACCCGGGACAGAGAGAAACACTGTTTTTT
cdr3_aa: CASSHPGQRETLFF

cdr3_length: 14
v_call: TRBV11-2
clone_size: NA
j_call: TRBJ2-3
d_call: NA
cdr3_nt: TGTGCCAGCAGCTTCAGGGTGATCACAGATACGCAGTATTTT
cdr3_aa: CASSFRVITDTQYF

cdr3_length: 13
v_call: TRBV6-6
clone_size: NA
j_call: TRBJ1-1
d_call: TRBD1
cdr3_nt: TGTGCCAGCAGTTACCAGGGGGGGACTGAAGCTTTCTTT
cdr3_aa: CASSYQGGTEAFF

cdr3_length: 15
v_call: TRBV29-1
clone_size: NA
j_call: TRBJ2-1
d_call: NA
cdr3_nt: TGCAGCGTTGTCGGCGGGGAAAGCTCCTACAATGAGCAGTTCTTC
cdr3_aa: CSVVGGESSYNEQFF

cdr3_length: 19
v_call: TRBV5-6
clone_size: NA
j_call: TRBJ2-6
d_call: TRBD2
cdr3_nt: TGTGCCAGCAGCTCCCCGGGACTAGCGGGACCCTCTGGGGCCAACGTCCTGACTTTC
cdr3_aa: CASSSPGLAGPSGANVLTF

cdr3_length: 15
v_call: TRBV27
clone_size: NA
j_call: TRBJ1-5
d_call: NA
cdr3_nt: TGTGCCAGCAGTCCGGACAAGCGAGGTCGTCAGCCCCAGCATTTT
cdr3_aa: CASSPDKRGRQPQHF

cdr3_length: 15
v_call: TRBV19
clone_size: NA
j_call: TRBJ1-5
d_call: NA
cdr3_nt: TGTGCCAGTAGTACACTAGGGAATAGCAATCAGCCCCAGCATTTT
cdr3_aa: CASSTLGNSNQPQHF

cdr3_length: 14
v_call: TRBV4-3
clone_size: NA
j_call: TRBJ2-1
d_call: TRBD1
cdr3_nt: TGCGCCAGCAGCCAACGGACAGGGTACGATGAGCAGTTCTTC
cdr3_aa: CASSQRTGYDEQFF

cdr3_length: 11
v_call: TRBV5-1
clone_size: NA
j_call: TRBJ2-5
d_call: NA
cdr3_nt: TGCGCCAGCAGCAAGGAAGAGACCCAGTACTTC
cdr3_aa: CASSKEETQYF

cdr3_length: 17
v_call: TRBV4-1
clone_size: NA
j_call: TRBJ1-3
d_call: TRBD1
cdr3_nt: TGCGCCAGCAGCCGGGGGGACAGGCAAAGCTCTGGAAACACCATATATTTT
cdr3_aa: CASSRGDRQSSGNTIYF

cdr3_length: 14
v_call: TRBV6-6
clone_size: NA
j_call: TRBJ2-7
d_call: TRBD2
cdr3_nt: TGTGCCAGCAGTCTAACTAGCGGGAGCTACGAGCAGTACTTC
cdr3_aa: CASSLTSGSYEQYF

cdr3_length: 17
v_call: TRBV5-8
clone_size: once
j_call: TRBJ2-6
d_call: NA
cdr3_nt: TGTGCCAGCAGCTTGGTGAACCCCAGCTCTGGGGCCAACGTCCTGACTTTC
cdr3_aa: CASSLVNPSSGANVLTF

cdr3_length: 13
v_call: TRBV7-3
clone_size: NA
j_call: TRBJ2-5
d_call: NA
cdr3_nt: TGTGCCAGCAGCCCAGGGGTGCGAGAGACCCAGTACTTC
cdr3_aa: CASSPGVRETQYF

cdr3_length: 15
v_call: TRBV5-8
clone_size: NA
j_call: TRBJ2-5
d_call: TRBD2
cdr3_nt: TGTGCCAGCAGCCTCCTCGGACTAGCCACAGAGACCCAGTACTTC
cdr3_aa: CASSLLGLATETQYF

cdr3_length: 16
v_call: TRBV18
clone_size: NA
j_call: TRBJ2-1
d_call: NA
cdr3_nt: TGTGCCAGCTCACCACTCGAGCGGATCTCCTACAATGAGCAGTTCTTC
cdr3_aa: CASSPLERISYNEQFF

cdr3_length: 16
v_call: TRBV19
clone_size: NA
j_call: TRBJ1-2
d_call: NA
cdr3_nt: TGTGCCAGTAGACTTACCCAAACAATCTCGGCCTATGGCTACACCTTC
cdr3_aa: CASRLTQTISAYGYTF

cdr3_length: 19
v_call: TRBV21-1
clone_size: NA
j_call: TRBJ2-6
d_call: NA
cdr3_nt: TGTGCCAGCAGCCCCCCCCTGGGCAGTGGAGTATCTGGGGCCAACGTCCTGACTTTC
cdr3_aa: CASSPPLGSGVSGANVLTF

cdr3_length: 15
v_call: TRBV29-1
clone_size: NA
j_call: TRBJ1-1
d_call: NA
cdr3_nt: TGCAGCGTTGTCAGAACGGCGGAAAAGAACACTGAAGCTTTCTTT
cdr3_aa: CSVVRTAEKNTEAFF

cdr3_length: 13
v_call: TRBV7-2
clone_size: NA
j_call: TRBJ2-2
d_call: NA
cdr3_nt: TGTGCCAGCAGCTTATTAACAACCGGGGAGCTGTTTTTT
cdr3_aa: CASSLLTTGELFF

cdr3_length: 15
v_call: TRBV7-9
clone_size: once
j_call: TRBJ1-4
d_call: NA
cdr3_nt: TGTGCCAGCAGCTTAAGACTCTCGCTTGATGAAAAACTGTTTTTT
cdr3_aa: CASSLRLSLDEKLFF

cdr3_length: 14
v_call: TRBV28
clone_size: NA
j_call: TRBJ1-2
d_call: TRBD1
cdr3_nt: TGTGCCAGCCAGGGGGGAAGTTTTAACTATGGCTACACCTTC
cdr3_aa: CASQGGSFNYGYTF

cdr3_length: 12
v_call: TRBV29-1
clone_size: NA
j_call: TRBJ2-5
d_call: NA
cdr3_nt: TGCTCCTGTCGCAGGGCGCAAGAGACCCAGTACTTC
cdr3_aa: CSCRRAQETQYF

cdr3_length: 14
v_call: TRBV7-9
clone_size: once
j_call: TRBJ2-1
d_call: NA
cdr3_nt: TGTGCCAGCAGCATAGGTTTCGCCTACAATGAGCAGTTCTTC
cdr3_aa: CASSIGFAYNEQFF

cdr3_length: 16
v_call: TRBV27
clone_size: NA
j_call: TRBJ2-1
d_call: TRBD2
cdr3_nt: TGTGCCAGCATCGGCTTGGGGGGGACCTCCTACAATGAGCAGTTCTTC
cdr3_aa: CASIGLGGTSYNEQFF

cdr3_length: 16
v_call: TRBV2
clone_size: NA
j_call: TRBJ2-2
d_call: TRBD2
cdr3_nt: TGTGCCAGCAGTGTTACTAGCGGGGGTGACACCGGGGAGCTGTTTTTT
cdr3_aa: CASSVTSGGDTGELFF

cdr3_length: 12
v_call: TRBV2
clone_size: NA
j_call: TRBJ1-1
d_call: TRBD1
cdr3_nt: TGTGCCAGCAGCGGACAGGGTTTTGAAGCTTTCTTT
cdr3_aa: CASSGQGFEAFF

cdr3_length: 12
v_call: TRBV9
clone_size: NA
j_call: TRBJ1-2
d_call: NA
cdr3_nt: TGTGCCAGCAGCCTACCGGCGGGTGGCTACACCTTC
cdr3_aa: CASSLPAGGYTF

cdr3_length: 18
v_call: TRBV15
clone_size: NA
j_call: TRBJ2-3
d_call: NA
cdr3_nt: TGTGCCACCAGCAGAGGACAGGCGTTTAGCGGAAGCACAGATACGCAGTATTTT
cdr3_aa: CATSRGQAFSGSTDTQYF

cdr3_length: 12
v_call: TRBV29-1
clone_size: NA
j_call: TRBJ1-6
d_call: NA
cdr3_nt: TGCAGCGTTTCAGGGGCGAATTCACCCCTCCACTTT
cdr3_aa: CSVSGANSPLHF

cdr3_length: 14
v_call: TRBV11-1
clone_size: NA
j_call: TRBJ2-4
d_call: NA
cdr3_nt: TGTGCCAGCAGCTTAAGGGGAGCCAAAAACATTCAGTACTTC
cdr3_aa: CASSLRGAKNIQYF

cdr3_length: 14
v_call: TRBV28
clone_size: NA
j_call: TRBJ2-7
d_call: TRBD1
cdr3_nt: TGTGCCAGCAGTTCCGGGACAGGGTCATACGAGCAGTACTTC
cdr3_aa: CASSSGTGSYEQYF

cdr3_length: 12
v_call: TRBV28
clone_size: NA
j_call: TRBJ1-2
d_call: NA
cdr3_nt: TGTGCCAGCAGTTTAGTCTCTTGGGGCTACACCTTC
cdr3_aa: CASSLVSWGYTF

cdr3_length: 12
v_call: TRBV7-2
clone_size: NA
j_call: TRBJ2-5
d_call: NA
cdr3_nt: TGTGCCAGCAGCTCCCAGGGGGAGACCCAGTACTTC
cdr3_aa: CASSSQGETQYF

cdr3_length: 14
v_call: TRBV6-4
clone_size: NA
j_call: TRBJ2-5
d_call: TRBD1
cdr3_nt: TGTGCCAGCAGGGACAGGGAGGCCCAAGAGACCCAGTACTTC
cdr3_aa: CASRDREAQETQYF

cdr3_length: 15
v_call: TRBV13
clone_size: NA
j_call: TRBJ2-3
d_call: NA
cdr3_nt: TGTGCCAGCACCTCCGGGCTAGCGAGCACAGATACGCAGTATTTT
cdr3_aa: CASTSGLASTDTQYF

cdr3_length: 13
v_call: TRBV27
clone_size: NA
j_call: TRBJ2-7
d_call: NA
cdr3_nt: TGTGCCAGCAGTATATTCGTCGGGGGCGAGCAGTACTTC
cdr3_aa: CASSIFVGGEQYF

cdr3_length: 13
v_call: TRBV28
clone_size: NA
j_call: TRBJ2-5
d_call: TRBD1
cdr3_nt: TGTGCCAGCAGCGACAGGGGCCAAGAGACCCAGTACTTC
cdr3_aa: CASSDRGQETQYF

cdr3_length: 14
v_call: TRBV13
clone_size: once
j_call: TRBJ1-2
d_call: NA
cdr3_nt: TGTGCCAGCAGCCTTTTCGTGGGGGCGGGCGGCTACACCTTC
cdr3_aa: CASSLFVGAGGYTF

cdr3_length: 14
v_call: TRBV28
clone_size: NA
j_call: TRBJ1-5
d_call: NA
cdr3_nt: TGTGCCAGCAGTTGGGGGGGAAGCAATCAGCCCCAGCATTTT
cdr3_aa: CASSWGGSNQPQHF

cdr3_length: 16
v_call: TRBV5-4
clone_size: NA
j_call: TRBJ1-3
d_call: TRBD1
cdr3_nt: TGTGCCAGCAGCCCCGGGACAGCGCGCTCTGGAAACACCATATATTTT
cdr3_aa: CASSPGTARSGNTIYF

cdr3_length: 13
v_call: TRBV5-6
clone_size: once
j_call: TRBJ2-7
d_call: TRBD2
cdr3_nt: TGTGCCAGCAGCTTTGGACTAGCGACCGAGCAGTACTTC
cdr3_aa: CASSFGLATEQYF

cdr3_length: 17
v_call: TRBV7-8
clone_size: NA
j_call: TRBJ2-2
d_call: NA
cdr3_nt: TGTGCCAGCAGCTTAGTTCCTCCGGTCGGCGGCACCGGGGAGCTGTTTTTT
cdr3_aa: CASSLVPPVGGTGELFF

cdr3_length: 15
v_call: TRBV6-6
clone_size: NA
j_call: TRBJ2-7
d_call: NA
cdr3_nt: TGTGCCAGCAGCCCGACAGGAATCAGCTCCTACGAGCAGTACTTC
cdr3_aa: CASSPTGISSYEQYF

cdr3_length: 15
v_call: TRBV27
clone_size: NA
j_call: TRBJ2-1
d_call: NA
cdr3_nt: TGTGCCAGCAGTTCAGGGCCAGGGGAGGACAATGAGCAGTTCTTC
cdr3_aa: CASSSGPGEDNEQFF

cdr3_length: 15
v_call: TRBV28
clone_size: NA
j_call: TRBJ2-4
d_call: NA
cdr3_nt: TGTGCCAGCAGTTCCTTTCGACGCCCTAAAAACATTCAGTACTTC
cdr3_aa: CASSSFRRPKNIQYF

cdr3_length: 13
v_call: TRBV14
clone_size: NA
j_call: TRBJ2-1
d_call: NA
cdr3_nt: TGTGCCAGCAGCCAAGCAGAGGGGAGCGAGCAGTTCTTC
cdr3_aa: CASSQAEGSEQFF

cdr3_length: 12
v_call: TRBV7-2
clone_size: NA
j_call: TRBJ2-1
d_call: NA
cdr3_nt: TGTGCCAGCAGCCGGCAGTGGAATGAGCAGTTCTTC
cdr3_aa: CASSRQWNEQFF

cdr3_length: 14
v_call: TRBV6-4
clone_size: NA
j_call: TRBJ2-3
d_call: NA
cdr3_nt: TGTGCCAGCAGTGACTCCCTCGGCGCAGGTACGCAGTATTTT
cdr3_aa: CASSDSLGAGTQYF

cdr3_length: 15
v_call: TRBV9
clone_size: NA
j_call: TRBJ1-4
d_call: NA
cdr3_nt: TGTGCCAGCAGCCCCAACCCTGTGACCGGGGAAAAACTGTTTTTT
cdr3_aa: CASSPNPVTGEKLFF

cdr3_length: 17
v_call: TRBV5-1
clone_size: NA
j_call: TRBJ2-3
d_call: TRBD2
cdr3_nt: TGCGCCAGCAGCTTGGCCTACACCGGGGGGGGCACAGATACGCAGTATTTT
cdr3_aa: CASSLAYTGGGTDTQYF

cdr3_length: 14
v_call: TRBV4-1
clone_size: NA
j_call: TRBJ2-5
d_call: NA
cdr3_nt: TGCGCCAGCAGCCAATCGACGGTGGCGGAGACCCACTACTTC
cdr3_aa: CASSQSTVAETHYF

cdr3_length: 15
v_call: TRBV6-5
clone_size: NA
j_call: TRBJ2-1
d_call: TRBD1
cdr3_nt: TGTGCCAGCAGCTCCGGGACAGGGCAGTACAATGAGCAGTTCTTC
cdr3_aa: CASSSGTGQYNEQFF

cdr3_length: 15
v_call: TRBV5-1
clone_size: NA
j_call: TRBJ2-3
d_call: NA
cdr3_nt: TGCGCCAGCAGCTTCCGGGATTCTAGCACAGATACGCAGTATTTT
cdr3_aa: CASSFRDSSTDTQYF

cdr3_length: 13
v_call: TRBV28
clone_size: NA
j_call: TRBJ2-5
d_call: NA
cdr3_nt: TGTGCCAGCCGTCCGGGGGCGGAAGAGACCCAGTACTTC
cdr3_aa: CASRPGAEETQYF

cdr3_length: 11
v_call: TRBV29-1
clone_size: NA
j_call: TRBJ2-5
d_call: NA
cdr3_nt: TGCAGCGTTGTTCAGGGACACTATGAGTACTTC
cdr3_aa: CSVVQGHYEYF

cdr3_length: 15
v_call: TRBV10-3
clone_size: NA
j_call: TRBJ1-2
d_call: NA
cdr3_nt: TGTGCCATCAGTGAGCGGGGGGCGGAAGGATACGGCTACACCTTC
cdr3_aa: CAISERGAEGYGYTF